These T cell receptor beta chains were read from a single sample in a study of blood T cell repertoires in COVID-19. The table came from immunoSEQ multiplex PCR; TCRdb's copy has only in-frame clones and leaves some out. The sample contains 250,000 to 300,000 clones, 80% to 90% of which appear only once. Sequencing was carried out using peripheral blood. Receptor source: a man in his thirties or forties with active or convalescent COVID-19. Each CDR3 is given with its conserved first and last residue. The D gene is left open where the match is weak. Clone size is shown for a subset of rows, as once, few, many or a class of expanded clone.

CDR3 DNA: TGTGCCATCAGTGAAGGGGGCTCCTACAATGAGCAGTTCTTC; CDR3 protein: CAISEGGSYNEQFF; J gene: TRBJ2-1; clone size: NA; V gene: TRBV10-3; D gene: NA
CDR3 DNA: TGTGCCAGCATCTCCCGACGCCATGTACAGGGGCAGTTCTTC; CDR3 protein: CASISRRHVQGQFF; J gene: TRBJ2-1; clone size: NA; V gene: TRBV21-1; D gene: NA
CDR3 DNA: TGTGCCAGCAGCGTAGGGGGAGGGAAAAACCAGCCCCAGCATTTT; CDR3 protein: CASSVGGGKNQPQHF; J gene: TRBJ1-5; clone size: NA; V gene: TRBV9; D gene: NA
CDR3 DNA: TGTGCCGGACGGACAGGGGGCAGGACCGGGGAGCTGTTTTTT; CDR3 protein: CAGRTGGRTGELFF; J gene: TRBJ2-2; clone size: NA; V gene: TRBV19; D gene: TRBD1
CDR3 DNA: TGTGCCAGCAGTTACGGGCAGCGGGGAAACACCGGGGAGCTGTTTTTT; CDR3 protein: CASSYGQRGNTGELFF; J gene: TRBJ2-2; clone size: NA; V gene: TRBV6-2/TRBV6-3; D gene: TRBD2
CDR3 DNA: TGTGCCAGCAGACGGACAGGGTCGGGTGGCTACACCTTC; CDR3 protein: CASRRTGSGGYTF; J gene: TRBJ1-2; clone size: once; V gene: TRBV6-5; D gene: TRBD1
CDR3 DNA: TGTGCCAGCAGCTTAACTGGCGGCAGTCGCTATGGCTACACCTTC; CDR3 protein: CASSLTGGSRYGYTF; J gene: TRBJ1-2; clone size: NA; V gene: TRBV7-3; D gene: NA
CDR3 DNA: TGTGCCAGCTCACTGCAACCGGGACAGGGGGAGATATACAATGAGCAGTTCTTC; CDR3 protein: CASSLQPGQGEIYNEQFF; J gene: TRBJ2-1; clone size: NA; V gene: TRBV18; D gene: TRBD1
CDR3 DNA: TGTGCCAGCAGCCAAGATTCGATCGGTACTGAAGCTTTCTTT; CDR3 protein: CASSQDSIGTEAFF; J gene: TRBJ1-1; clone size: NA; V gene: TRBV3-1/TRBV3-2; D gene: NA
CDR3 DNA: TGTGCCAGCAGCTTAGGCGATGAGCAGTTCTTC; CDR3 protein: CASSLGDEQFF; J gene: TRBJ2-1; clone size: NA; V gene: TRBV7-9; D gene: NA